The sequence of this T cell receptor (beta chain) was determined in a study of blood T cell repertoires in COVID-19. Study at large: PBMCs, B-cell-depleted T cells, or T cells provided the cDNA or gDNA that made up the material.

In the original processing: Nucleated cell counts were estimated from reference gene primer amplification. The assay was immunoSEQ multiplex PCR, and TCRdb's table has in-frame clones only and misses some. For V, J and clone size, that table is used; D and trimming come from the DNA. The sample records more than 90,000 clones, under 80% being singletons. CDR3 size: 13 residues. CDR1 SGHAT and CDR2 FQNNGV come from the germline V gene. V lost 2 bases to trimming and J lost 9 bases, with 8 bases between them. This sequence originates from a man aged 50-59 years with acute or convalescent COVID-19. The gene calls are TRBV11-2 and TRBJ1-6; D uncertain. Sample: peripheral blood. Written as DNA, the CDR3 is TGTGCCAGCAGCTTAAACGCAGTTTCACCCCTCCACTTT. Protein sequence: CASSLNAVSPLHF.